The rows below give T cell receptor beta chains drawn from one sample of a study of CD8+CD57+ T cells in acquired aplastic anemia. One entry per CDR3 protein results from TCRdb running MiXCR on the reads. The repertoire has 150,000 or so distinct CDR3 sequences, around half of them found once; the top ten carry 10% to 15%. Sequenced sample: sorted CD4+, CD8+, or CD8+CD57+ T cells (not recorded which) from PBMCs. The receptors were sampled from a human donor with aplastic anemia. Each CDR3 is given with its conserved first and last residue. The D gene is left open where the match is weak. Size values are once, few and many counts, or a class for expanded clones, and some rows have none.

clone_size: NA
d_call: NA
v_call: TRBV29-1
cdr3_length: 13
j_call: TRBJ2-7
cdr3_aa: CSVDPGVENEQYF
cdr3_nt: TGCAGCGTTGACCCCGGGGTGGAGAACGAGCAGTACTTC

clone_size: many
d_call: NA
v_call: TRBV4-1
cdr3_length: 15
j_call: TRBJ1-5
cdr3_aa: CASSQQGDSNQPQHF
cdr3_nt: TGCGCCAGCAGCCAACAGGGTGATAGCAATCAGCCCCAGCATTTT

clone_size: many
d_call: NA
v_call: TRBV15
cdr3_length: 14
j_call: TRBJ2-7
cdr3_aa: CATSRDGADYEQYF
cdr3_nt: TGTGCCACCAGCAGAGACGGGGCTGACTACGAGCAGTACTTC

clone_size: NA
d_call: NA
v_call: TRBV19
cdr3_length: 14
j_call: TRBJ1-2
cdr3_aa: CASSIVRLQYGYTF
cdr3_nt: TGTGCCAGTAGTATCGTCCGGCTACAATATGGCTACACCTTC

clone_size: NA
d_call: NA
v_call: TRBV2
cdr3_length: 13
j_call: TRBJ2-7
cdr3_aa: CASRPNDSYEQYF
cdr3_nt: TGTGCCAGCAGACCCAATGACTCCTACGAGCAGTACTTC

clone_size: many
d_call: NA
v_call: TRBV6-4
cdr3_length: 15
j_call: TRBJ2-7
cdr3_aa: CASSDSRHSSYEQYF
cdr3_nt: TGTGCCAGCAGTGACTCGAGACACAGCTCCTACGAGCAGTACTTC

clone_size: NA
d_call: NA
v_call: TRBV12-3/TRBV12-4
cdr3_length: 15
j_call: TRBJ1-4
cdr3_aa: CASSLVASSNEKLFF
cdr3_nt: TGTGCCAGCAGTTTAGTGGCCAGTTCTAATGAAAAACTGTTTTTT

clone_size: NA
d_call: NA
v_call: TRBV7-9
cdr3_length: 13
j_call: TRBJ2-2
cdr3_aa: CASSSSPGGELFF
cdr3_nt: TGTGCCAGCAGCTCGAGCCCAGGCGGGGAGCTGTTTTTT

clone_size: NA
d_call: NA
v_call: TRBV7-2
cdr3_length: 15
j_call: TRBJ1-2
cdr3_aa: CASSLGTATNYGYTF
cdr3_nt: TGTGCCAGCAGCTTAGGGACAGCTACTAACTATGGCTACACCTTC

clone_size: few
d_call: NA
v_call: TRBV7-3
cdr3_length: 14
j_call: TRBJ2-6
cdr3_aa: CASSRYSGANVLTF
cdr3_nt: TGTGCCAGCAGCCGTTACTCTGGGGCCAACGTCCTGACTTTC

clone_size: NA
d_call: TRBD1
v_call: TRBV15
cdr3_length: 16
j_call: TRBJ2-7
cdr3_aa: CATSRRTGGSLGEQYF
cdr3_nt: TGTGCCACCAGCCGACGGACAGGGGGGTCTTTGGGTGAGCAGTACTTC

clone_size: many
d_call: TRBD2
v_call: TRBV12-3/TRBV12-4
cdr3_length: 15
j_call: TRBJ2-1
cdr3_aa: CASSYGTSGDNEQFF
cdr3_nt: TGTGCCAGCAGTTACGGGACTAGCGGGGACAATGAGCAGTTCTTC

clone_size: many
d_call: NA
v_call: TRBV11-1
cdr3_length: 17
j_call: TRBJ2-1
cdr3_aa: CASSPYSGLSSYNEQFF
cdr3_nt: TGTGCCAGCAGCCCCTATTCGGGGCTGAGCTCCTACAATGAGCAGTTCTTC

clone_size: NA
d_call: NA
v_call: TRBV6-5
cdr3_length: 14
j_call: TRBJ1-1
cdr3_aa: CASSLTSGRTEAFF
cdr3_nt: TGTGCCAGCAGCCTCACATCCGGCCGCACTGAAGCTTTCTTT

clone_size: NA
d_call: TRBD1
v_call: TRBV12-3/TRBV12-4
cdr3_length: 16
j_call: TRBJ1-2
cdr3_aa: CASSSIRQGTNYGYTF
cdr3_nt: TGTGCCAGCAGTTCCATTCGACAGGGAACCAACTATGGCTACACCTTC

clone_size: NA
d_call: NA
v_call: TRBV20-1
cdr3_length: 15
j_call: TRBJ2-6
cdr3_aa: CSARDGLSGVSVLTF
cdr3_nt: TGCAGTGCTAGAGATGGGTTATCTGGGGTCAGCGTCCTGACTTTC

clone_size: NA
d_call: TRBD1
v_call: TRBV27
cdr3_length: 16
j_call: TRBJ2-4
cdr3_aa: CASSPIPDRDGTIQYF
cdr3_nt: TGTGCCAGCAGCCCTATACCCGACAGGGATGGTACCATTCAGTACTTC

clone_size: medium-sized
d_call: NA
v_call: TRBV19
cdr3_length: 14
j_call: TRBJ2-1
cdr3_aa: CASSKGGEVNEQFF
cdr3_nt: TGTGCCAGTAGTAAAGGAGGCGAAGTGAATGAGCAGTTCTTC

clone_size: few
d_call: NA
v_call: TRBV2
cdr3_length: 11
j_call: TRBJ2-7
cdr3_aa: CASSVDYEQYF
cdr3_nt: TGTGCCAGCAGTGTAGACTACGAGCAGTACTTC

clone_size: many
d_call: NA
v_call: TRBV7-9
cdr3_length: 12
j_call: TRBJ1-5
cdr3_aa: CASSRYDQPQHF
cdr3_nt: TGTGCCAGCAGCCGCTACGATCAGCCCCAGCATTTT

clone_size: NA
d_call: TRBD1
v_call: TRBV2
cdr3_length: 15
j_call: TRBJ2-5
cdr3_aa: CASSGRNRGLETQYF
cdr3_nt: TGTGCCAGCAGTGGTAGAAACAGGGGGCTGGAGACCCAGTACTTC

clone_size: many
d_call: NA
v_call: TRBV7-9
cdr3_length: 13
j_call: TRBJ2-1
cdr3_aa: CASSQAGYNEQFF
cdr3_nt: TGTGCCAGCAGCCAGGCAGGGTACAATGAGCAGTTCTTC

clone_size: NA
d_call: NA
v_call: TRBV24-1
cdr3_length: 16
j_call: TRBJ2-7
cdr3_aa: CATSRGAQAGSYEQYF
cdr3_nt: TGTGCCACCAGTAGGGGTGCCCAGGCGGGCTCCTACGAGCAGTACTTC

clone_size: many
d_call: NA
v_call: TRBV15
cdr3_length: 16
j_call: TRBJ2-2
cdr3_aa: CATSRARSGPKGELFF
cdr3_nt: TGTGCCACCAGCAGAGCCCGGAGTGGGCCTAAGGGGGAGCTGTTTTTT

clone_size: NA
d_call: TRBD2
v_call: TRBV19
cdr3_length: 17
j_call: TRBJ2-1
cdr3_aa: CASSDYSGRDSYNEQFF
cdr3_nt: TGTGCCAGTAGTGACTATAGCGGGAGGGACTCCTACAATGAGCAGTTCTTC

clone_size: few
d_call: NA
v_call: TRBV18
cdr3_length: 13
j_call: TRBJ2-3
cdr3_aa: CASSPSGRDTQYF
cdr3_nt: TGTGCCAGCTCACCGTCCGGAAGGGATACGCAGTATTTT

clone_size: many
d_call: NA
v_call: TRBV5-1
cdr3_length: 13
j_call: TRBJ1-1
cdr3_aa: CASSLAGGGEAFF
cdr3_nt: TGCGCCAGCAGCTTGGCCGGGGGCGGTGAAGCTTTCTTT

clone_size: many
d_call: NA
v_call: TRBV6-1
cdr3_length: 15
j_call: TRBJ2-7
cdr3_aa: CASSLKPNTAYEQYF
cdr3_nt: TGTGCCAGCAGTCTGAAACCCAACACGGCGTACGAGCAGTACTTC

clone_size: many
d_call: NA
v_call: TRBV27
cdr3_length: 12
j_call: TRBJ2-7
cdr3_aa: CASSLLPGEQYF
cdr3_nt: TGTGCCAGCAGTTTACTTCCGGGGGAGCAGTACTTC

clone_size: NA
d_call: NA
v_call: TRBV7-9
cdr3_length: 11
j_call: TRBJ2-7
cdr3_aa: CASSSTEKQYF
cdr3_nt: TGTGCCAGCAGCTCAACAGAAAAGCAGTACTTC

clone_size: NA
d_call: NA
v_call: TRBV6-2/TRBV6-3
cdr3_length: 16
j_call: TRBJ2-1
cdr3_aa: CASSYSLGRSYNEQFF
cdr3_nt: TGTGCCAGCAGTTACTCGTTGGGGCGCTCCTACAATGAGCAGTTCTTC

clone_size: NA
d_call: NA
v_call: TRBV5-1
cdr3_length: 16
j_call: TRBJ2-3
cdr3_aa: CASSGLASLSTDTQYF
cdr3_nt: TGCGCCAGCAGCGGTTTAGCGAGCCTTAGCACAGATACGCAGTATTTT

clone_size: many
d_call: NA
v_call: TRBV29-1
cdr3_length: 12
j_call: TRBJ2-7
cdr3_aa: CSVGASSYEQYF
cdr3_nt: TGCAGCGTTGGGGCATCCTCCTACGAGCAGTACTTC

clone_size: many
d_call: TRBD1
v_call: TRBV5-5
cdr3_length: 16
j_call: TRBJ1-4
cdr3_aa: CASSTTDRVTNEKLFF
cdr3_nt: TGTGCCAGCAGCACCACGGACAGGGTGACTAATGAAAAACTGTTTTTT

clone_size: NA
d_call: NA
v_call: TRBV24-1
cdr3_length: 13
j_call: TRBJ1-1
cdr3_aa: CATRSSGDTEAFF
cdr3_nt: TGTGCCACAAGGAGCTCTGGGGACACTGAAGCTTTCTTT

clone_size: once
d_call: NA
v_call: TRBV24-1
cdr3_length: 16
j_call: TRBJ2-7
cdr3_aa: CATSDGYPGRGYEQYF
cdr3_nt: TGTGCCACCAGTGATGGGTATCCGGGCAGGGGATACGAGCAGTACTTC

clone_size: NA
d_call: TRBD1
v_call: TRBV14
cdr3_length: 15
j_call: TRBJ1-4
cdr3_aa: CASSDLGTGHEKLFF
cdr3_nt: TGTGCCAGCAGTGATTTGGGGACAGGGCACGAAAAACTGTTTTTT